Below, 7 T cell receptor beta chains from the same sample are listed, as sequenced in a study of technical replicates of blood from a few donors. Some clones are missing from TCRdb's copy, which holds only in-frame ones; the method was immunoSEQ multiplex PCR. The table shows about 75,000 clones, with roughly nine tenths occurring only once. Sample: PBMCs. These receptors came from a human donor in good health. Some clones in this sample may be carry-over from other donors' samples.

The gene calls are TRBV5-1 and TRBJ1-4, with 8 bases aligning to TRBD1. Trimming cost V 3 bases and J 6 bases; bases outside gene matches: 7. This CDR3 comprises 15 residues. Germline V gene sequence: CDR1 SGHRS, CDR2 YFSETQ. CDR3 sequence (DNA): TGCGCCAGCAGCTCGGCCCGGGGACAGGATGAAAAACTGTTTTTT. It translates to CASSSARGQDEKLFF. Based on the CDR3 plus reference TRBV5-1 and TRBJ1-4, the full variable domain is KAGVTQTPRYLIKTRGQQVTLSCSPISGHRSVSWYQQTPGQGLQFLFEYFSETQRNKGNFPGRFSGRQFSNSRSEMNVSTLELGDSALYLCASSSARGQDEKLFFGSGTQLSVL.

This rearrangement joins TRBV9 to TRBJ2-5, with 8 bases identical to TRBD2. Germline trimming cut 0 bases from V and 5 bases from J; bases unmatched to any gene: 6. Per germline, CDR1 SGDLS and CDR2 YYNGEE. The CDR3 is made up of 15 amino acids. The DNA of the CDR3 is TGTGCCAGCAGCGTAGAAACCGGGAGGGGCGAGACCCAGTACTTC. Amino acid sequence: CASSVETGRGETQYF.

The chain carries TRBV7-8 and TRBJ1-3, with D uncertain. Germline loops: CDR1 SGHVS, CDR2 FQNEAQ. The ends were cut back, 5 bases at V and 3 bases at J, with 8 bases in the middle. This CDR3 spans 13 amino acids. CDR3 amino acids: CASSVGLGNTIYF. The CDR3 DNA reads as TGTGCCAGCAGCGTAGGGCTTGGAAACACCATATATTTT. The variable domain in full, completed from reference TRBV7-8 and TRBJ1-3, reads GAGVSQSPRYKVAKRGQDVALRCDPISGHVSLFWYQQALGQGPEFLTYFQNEAQLDKSGLPSDRFFAERPEGSVSTLKIQRTQQEDSAVYLCASSVGLGNTIYFGEGSWLTVV.

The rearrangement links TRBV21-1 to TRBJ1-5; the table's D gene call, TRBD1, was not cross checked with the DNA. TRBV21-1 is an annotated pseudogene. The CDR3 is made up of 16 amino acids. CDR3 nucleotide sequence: TGTGCCAGCAGCAAAGCGGGGACAGAGGGCTTTCAGCCCCAGCATTTT. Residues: CASSKAGTEGFQPQHF.

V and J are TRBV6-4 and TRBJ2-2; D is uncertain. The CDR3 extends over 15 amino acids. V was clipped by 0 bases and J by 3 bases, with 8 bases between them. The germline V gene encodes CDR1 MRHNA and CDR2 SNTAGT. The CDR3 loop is CASSDSRSDTGELFF. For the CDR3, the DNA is TGTGCCAGCAGTGACTCGAGGTCAGACACCGGGGAGCTGTTTTTT.

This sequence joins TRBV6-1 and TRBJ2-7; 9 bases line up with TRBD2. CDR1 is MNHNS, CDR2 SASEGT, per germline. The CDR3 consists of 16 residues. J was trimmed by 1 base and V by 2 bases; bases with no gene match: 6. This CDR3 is CASSERPAGGSYEQYF. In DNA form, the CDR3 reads TGTGCCAGCAGTGAACGACCAGCGGGGGGTTCCTACGAGCAGTACTTC.

CDR3: CASSLLRQDVPYGYTF. The CDR3 DNA sequence: TGTGCCAGCTCACTCCTAAGACAGGACGTGCCCTACGGCTACACCTTC. The rearrangement links TRBV18 to TRBJ1-2, with D possibly TRBD1 on 6 matching bases. Trimming removed 4 bases at V and 8 bases at J, with 23 bases between. The CDR3 is 16 amino acids. The germline V gene encodes CDR1 KGHSH and CDR2 LQKENI.